The 21 T cell receptor beta chains below were found in one sample sequenced in a study of Graves' ophthalmopathy and Graves' hyperthyroidism listed by TCRdb under 2018. TCRdb lists the instrument as Illumina HiSeq 2000. For repertoire sequencing, TCR beta CDR3 regions were amplified from RNA transcripts. A first-round RT-PCR used HTBI primers with the Qiagen OneStep RT-PCR kit, followed by a second-round multiplex PCR, size selection and purification. TCRdb trimmed the raw reads at Q25, called clones with MiXCR and kept productive beta chains. Rows merge per CDR3 protein into single entries with the most common DNA and genes. The sample includes roughly 1.1 million distinct CDR3 sequences, with about 36% observed a single time. Over 8.5% of the sample is taken by the ten largest. What was sequenced was peripheral blood or thyroid tissue (not recorded which). These TCRs come from an adult man with Graves' hyperthyroidism.

This clonotype has more than one count but fewer than ten. The chain combines TRBV6-5 with TRBJ1-6; D unresolved. Germline V lookup: CDR1 MNHEY, CDR2 SVGAGI. V was clipped by 7 bases and J by 0 bases, with 13 bases between them. CDR3 size: 16 residues. CDR3 in amino acids: CASTLDVSSYNSPLHF. DNA for the CDR3: TGTGCCAGCACCCTGGACGTCAGCTCCTATAATTCACCCCTCCACTTT.

This sequence joins TRBV7-2 and TRBJ1-4; perhaps TRBD1 as D (5 bases). Germline V gene sequence: CDR1 SGHTA, CDR2 FQGNSA. This CDR3 is 16 amino acids long. V was clipped by 8 bases and J by 5 bases, with 21 bases between them. CDR3 in amino acids: CASALSWGIGNEKLFF. The CDR3, as DNA: TGTGCCAGCGCCCTCTCGTGGGGGATTGGAAATGAAAAACTGTTTTTT.

This clonotype was seen repeatedly, ten times or more. This chain links TRBV29-1 with TRBJ2-7; no clear D gene. The CDR3 has 11 residues. V was cut by 4 bases and J by 5 bases, with 9 bases left in between. Germline V gives CDR1 SQVTM, CDR2 ANQGSEA. The CDR3 DNA is TGCAGCGTTGTTGTGGTGAACGAGCAGTACTTC. Translating it yields CSVVVVNEQYF.

This clonotype was seen repeatedly, ten times or more. An end of the junction differs from the germline gene, which may be a read error. CDR3 DNA: TGTGCCAGCAGCTTCGGGACAGGGAATGGCTACACCTTC. Amino acid sequence: CASSFGTGNGYTF. The chain recombines TRBV5-1 with TRBJ1-2; 9 bases fit TRBD1. There are 13 residues in the CDR3. CDR1 and CDR2 from the germline V gene are SGHRS and YFSETQ.

Ten or more counts support this clonotype. V is TRBV4-2 and J is TRBJ2-5, with D perhaps assigned TRBD1 or TRBD2 (5 bases each). Trimming took 1 base from V and 2 from J, leaving 8 bases between them. Germline V gene data show CDR1 as LGHNA and CDR2 as YNFKEQ. This CDR3 is built from 14 residues. Here the CDR3 DNA reads TGTGCCAGCAGCCAAGGGGACGTTCAAGAGACCCAGTACTTC. It codes for CASSQGDVQETQYF.

The rearrangement joins TRBV2 to TRBJ1-1, with 12 bases that match TRBD1. The CDR3 sequence is 15 residues long. Germline CDR1 reads SNHLY; CDR2 reads FYNNEI. V gave up 6 bases and J gave up 3 bases; unmatched junction bases: 5. CDR3 coding DNA: TGTGCCAGCAGGGGGACAGGGGGCGAGTACACTGAAGCTTTCTTT. This gives the protein CASRGTGGEYTEAFF.

This chain links TRBV9 with TRBJ2-3, with D perhaps TRBD2 (5 bases). Looked up from germline, CDR1 is SGDLS and CDR2 is YYNGEE. This CDR3 contains 15 residues. The germline V and J ends were trimmed by 3 bases and 6 bases, with 17 bases remaining between them. The CDR3 sequence is CASSEYPISGDTQYF. The CDR3 DNA reads TGTGCCAGCAGCGAATACCCGATTTCGGGGGATACGCAGTATTTT.

This clonotype was counted a single time. The V gene is TRBV10-3, the J gene TRBJ1-5; perhaps TRBD1 as D (5 bases). The V gene's germline CDR1 is ENHRY and CDR2 SYGVKD. The V end lost 8 bases, the J end lost 4 bases, and 15 bases lay between the germline ends. CDR3 size: 14 residues. The DNA of the CDR3 is TGTGCCATCGGGGACCAGGCGGAAAATCAGCCCCAGCATTTT. This sequence encodes CAIGDQAENQPQHF.

This clonotype came up many times. Sequence at one end of the junction differs from germline and may be a read error. This chain uses TRBV20-1 with TRBJ1-5; no firm D call. The CDR3 extends over 14 amino acids. Germline V gives CDR1 DFQATT, CDR2 SNEGSKA (reference sequence). The CDR3 loop is CSARDLQDHQPQHF. As DNA, the CDR3 is TGCAGTGCTAGAGATTTGCAGGATCATCAACCCCAGCATTTT.

In this sample, this clonotype turned up many times. The J gene is TRBJ1-1, the V gene TRBV11-2; tentative D call: TRBD1 (6 bases). Germline V lookup: CDR1 SGHAT, CDR2 FQNNGV. This CDR3 has 12 amino acids. The V end was cut by 4 bases, the J end by 6 bases, with 9 bases between. CDR3: CASSSQGSEAFF. The CDR3 region has the DNA TGTGCCAGCAGCTCACAGGGTTCTGAAGCTTTCTTT.

The CDR3: CASRWVGEGLNTEAFF. CDR3 bases: TGTGCCAGCAGGTGGGTGGGAGAGGGTTTAAACACTGAAGCTTTCTTT. The chain has TRBV28 and TRBJ1-1; D uncertain. The CDR3 contains 16 residues. Germline CDR1 is MDHEN and CDR2 is SYDVKM. Deletions cut 6 bases from V and 2 bases from J, with 19 bases between.

This chain links TRBV29-1 with TRBJ2-7, with 9 positions matching TRBD2. The CDR3 contains 16 residues. CDR1 SQVTM and CDR2 ANQGSEA come from the germline V gene. The ends lost 6 bases at V and 0 bases at J; junction bases unmatched: 12. Written as DNA, the CDR3 is TGCAGCGTCGGGACTAGCAGCCCGACGGGCTCCTACGAGCAGTACTTC. Amino acid sequence: CSVGTSSPTGSYEQYF.

The chain employs TRBV20-1 and TRBJ1-5, with 7 bases identical to TRBD1. This CDR3 has 14 amino acids. The V gene end was trimmed by 6 bases and the J gene end by 3 bases; junction bases not matched to a gene: 8. Germline CDR1 DFQATT, CDR2 SNEGSKA (reference sequence). CDR3 region: CSARGGAVNQPQHF. In DNA form, the CDR3 reads TGCAGTGCCAGGGGGGGGGCAGTCAATCAGCCCCAGCATTTT.

This clonotype was observed many times. J is TRBJ2-7 and V is TRBV7-9; D is possibly TRBD1 (6 bases). Deletions cut 1 base from V and 4 bases from J, with 11 bases between. This CDR3 is built from 14 residues. The germline V gene has CDR1 SEHNR and CDR2 FQNEAQ (reference sequence). CDR3 in amino acids: CASSLEERGYEQYF. The CDR3 DNA reads as TGTGCCAGCAGCTTAGAGGAGAGGGGGTACGAGCAGTACTTC.

The V gene is TRBV9, the J gene TRBJ2-5; 8 positions match TRBD1. After removal of 3 bases from V and 5 bases from J, the junction contained 9 bases not matched to a gene. CDR1 is SGDLS, CDR2 YYNGEE, per germline. This CDR3 is 15 amino acids long. CDR3 sequence reads: CASSGSTGAGETQYF. CDR3 in DNA: TGTGCCAGCAGCGGGTCGACAGGGGCCGGGGAGACCCAGTACTTC.

Comment on this clonotype: A junction end diverges from the germline sequence, so it may reflect a read error. The genes are TRBV7-9 and TRBJ1-2; D uncertain. Germline assignment: CDR1 SEHNR and CDR2 FQNEAQ (reference sequence). The CDR3 has 13 residues. The DNA for the CDR3 is TGTGCCAGCAGTTTAGCACAGATGGCTGGCTACACCTTC. It yields the protein CASSLAQMAGYTF.

This clonotype was observed many times. V is TRBV6-6 and J is TRBJ2-7; 7 nucleotides match TRBD1. CDR1 and CDR2 from the germline V gene are MNHNY and SVGAGI (reference sequence). This CDR3 region has 14 residues. J lost 2 bases, V lost 6 bases, and 7 bases had no gene match. CDR3 loop: CASSRTGDPYEQYF. DNA for the CDR3: TGTGCCAGCAGCAGGACAGGCGATCCCTACGAGCAGTACTTC.

The chain recombines TRBV29-1 with TRBJ2-7; tentatively, D is TRBD1 (6 bases). This CDR3 region has 12 residues. V was shortened by 6 bases and J by 3 bases, with 12 bases between the two germline ends. Germline lookup yields CDR1 SQVTM and CDR2 ANQGSEA. The CDR3 loop reads CSVETRGYEQYF. The CDR3 nucleotides are TGCAGCGTGGAAACCAGGGGCTACGAGCAGTACTTC.

To note about this clonotype: A much larger clone sits a single nucleotide away, making a read error possible. The chain employs TRBV11-2 and TRBJ1-4; no definite D call. Trimming took 0 bases from V and 7 from J, leaving 15 bases between them. This CDR3 contains 16 residues. CDR1 SGHAT and CDR2 FQNNGV come from the germline V gene. The CDR3 sequence is CASSLDGPASGEKLFF. CDR3 nucleotide sequence: TGTGCCAGCAGCTTAGACGGTCCGGCTTCGGGTGAAAAACTGTTTTTT.

This clonotype has at least ten counts. The CDR3 bases are TGTGCCACCAGTGACGGTGGGGGCGAGAACTATGGCTACACCTTC. Protein sequence: CATSDGGGENYGYTF. The V and J genes are TRBV24-1 and TRBJ1-2, with D possibly matching TRBD1 (6 bases). Germline CDR1 KGHDR, CDR2 SFDVKD. This CDR3 is 15 amino acids long. Trimming stripped 4 bases from V and 2 bases from J, with 13 bases between.

The rearrangement joins TRBV29-1 to TRBJ2-5, with 9 nucleotides matching TRBD1. This CDR3 is built from 12 residues. Germline V gene lookup returns CDR1 SQVTM and CDR2 ANQGSEA. CDR3: CRAQGAGETQYF. CDR3 bases: TGCAGAGCACAGGGGGCCGGGGAGACCCAGTACTTC.